This T cell receptor beta chain was sequenced in a study of T cell responses to AZD1222 COVID-19 vaccine. Findings and caveats of the study: Females outnumbered males among donors, who were mostly white British; clonal diversity was possibly underestimated.

TCRdb's copy holds only in-frame clones and misses some; the assay was immunoSEQ multiplex PCR. The repertoire holds about 94,000 clones, with more than 75% as singletons. This CDR3 has 14 residues. As for this clone: What it binds is unknown.

V and J are TRBV21-1 and TRBJ1-2. TRBV21-1 is a listed pseudogene. The material was peripheral blood, obtained 28 days after the second AZD1222 dose. This TCR derives from an adult who received the AZD1222 COVID-19 vaccine. CDR3: CASSSKNEQDGYTF. The CDR3 DNA is TGTGCCAGCAGCTCTAAGAATGAGCAGGACGGCTACACCTTC.